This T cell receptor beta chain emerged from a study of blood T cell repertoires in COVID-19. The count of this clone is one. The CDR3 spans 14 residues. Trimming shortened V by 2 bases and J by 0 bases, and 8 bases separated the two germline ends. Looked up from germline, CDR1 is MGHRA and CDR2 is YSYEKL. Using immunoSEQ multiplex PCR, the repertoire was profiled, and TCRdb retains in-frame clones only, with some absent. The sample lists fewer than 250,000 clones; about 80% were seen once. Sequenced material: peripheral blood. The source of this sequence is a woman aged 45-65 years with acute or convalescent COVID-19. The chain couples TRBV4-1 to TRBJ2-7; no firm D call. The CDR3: CASSQNSPSYEQYF. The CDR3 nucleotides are TGCGCCAGCAGCCAAAACAGTCCCTCCTACGAGCAGTACTTC.